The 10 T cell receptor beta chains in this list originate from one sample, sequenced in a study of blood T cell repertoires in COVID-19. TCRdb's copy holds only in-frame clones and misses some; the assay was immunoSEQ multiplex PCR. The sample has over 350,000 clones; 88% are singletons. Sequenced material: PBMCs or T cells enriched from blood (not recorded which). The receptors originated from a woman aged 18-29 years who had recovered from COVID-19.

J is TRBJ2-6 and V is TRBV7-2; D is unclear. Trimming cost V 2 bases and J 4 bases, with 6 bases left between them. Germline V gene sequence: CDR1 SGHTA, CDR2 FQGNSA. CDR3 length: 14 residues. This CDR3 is CASSLKLGANVLTF. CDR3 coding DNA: TGTGCCAGCAGCTTAAAGCTGGGGGCCAACGTCCTGACTTTC.

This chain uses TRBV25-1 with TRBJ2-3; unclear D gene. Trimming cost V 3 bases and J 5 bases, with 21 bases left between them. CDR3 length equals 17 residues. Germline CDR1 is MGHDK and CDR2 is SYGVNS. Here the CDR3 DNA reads TGTGCCAGCAGTGACCCCGACGGCACACCGGGTCGAGATACGCAGTATTTT. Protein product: CASSDPDGTPGRDTQYF.

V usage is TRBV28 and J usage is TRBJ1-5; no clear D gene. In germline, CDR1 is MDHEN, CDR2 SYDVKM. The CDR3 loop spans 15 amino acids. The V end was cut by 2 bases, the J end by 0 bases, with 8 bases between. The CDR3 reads CASSLGWSSNQPQHF. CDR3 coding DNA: TGTGCCAGCAGTTTAGGGTGGAGTAGCAATCAGCCCCAGCATTTT.

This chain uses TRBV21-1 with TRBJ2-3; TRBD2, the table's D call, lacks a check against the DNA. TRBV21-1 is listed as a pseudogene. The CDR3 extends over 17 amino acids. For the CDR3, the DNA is TGTGCCAGCAGCAAAGGGACTAGCGGGGATGAGGCAGATACGCAGTATTTT. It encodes CASSKGTSGDEADTQYF.

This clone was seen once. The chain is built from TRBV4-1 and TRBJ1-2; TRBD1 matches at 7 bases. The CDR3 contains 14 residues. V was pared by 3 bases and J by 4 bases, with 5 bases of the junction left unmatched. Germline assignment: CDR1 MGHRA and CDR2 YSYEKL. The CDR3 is CASSQTGQGYGYTF. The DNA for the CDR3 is TGCGCCAGCAGCCAGACAGGGCAAGGCTATGGCTACACCTTC.

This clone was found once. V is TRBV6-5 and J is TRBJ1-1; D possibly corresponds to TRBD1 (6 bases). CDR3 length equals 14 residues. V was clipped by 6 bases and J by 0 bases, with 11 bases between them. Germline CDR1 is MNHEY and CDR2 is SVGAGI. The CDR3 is CASRQGWVNTEAFF. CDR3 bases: TGTGCCAGCAGACAGGGATGGGTGAACACTGAAGCTTTCTTT.

The CDR3 sequence is CAWKYSRTGEQYF. The CDR3 DNA reads TGTGCCTGGAAATATTCGAGGACAGGCGAGCAGTACTTC. The chain joins TRBV30 to TRBJ2-7, with 7 bases lining up with TRBD1. This CDR3 has 13 residues. Germline-derived CDR1 and CDR2 are GTSNPN and SVGIG (reference sequence). V lost 4 bases to trimming and J lost 6 bases; unmatched junction nucleotides: 9.

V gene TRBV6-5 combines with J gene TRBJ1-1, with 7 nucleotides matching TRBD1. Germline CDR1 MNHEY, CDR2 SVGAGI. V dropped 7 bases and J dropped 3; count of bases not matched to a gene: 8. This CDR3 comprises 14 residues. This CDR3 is CASTRTGGYTEAFF. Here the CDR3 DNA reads TGTGCCAGCACTCGGACAGGAGGGTACACTGAAGCTTTCTTT.

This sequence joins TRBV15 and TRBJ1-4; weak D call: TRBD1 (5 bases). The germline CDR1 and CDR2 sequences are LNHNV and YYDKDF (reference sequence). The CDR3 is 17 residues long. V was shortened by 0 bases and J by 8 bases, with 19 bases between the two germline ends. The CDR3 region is CATSRDYPRKEGEKLFF. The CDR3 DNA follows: TGTGCCACCAGCAGAGATTACCCCAGAAAGGAGGGGGAAAAACTGTTTTTT.

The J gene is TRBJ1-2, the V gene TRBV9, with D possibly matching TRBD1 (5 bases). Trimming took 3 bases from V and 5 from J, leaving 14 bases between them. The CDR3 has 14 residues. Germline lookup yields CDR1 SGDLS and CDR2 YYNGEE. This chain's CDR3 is CASSGMTDLYGYTF. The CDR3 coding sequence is TGTGCCAGCAGCGGAATGACAGACCTATATGGCTACACCTTC.